Below are 11 T cell receptor beta chains sequenced from a single sample in a study of OX40 agonist ivuxolimab in advanced cancers. Assay: immunoSEQ multiplex PCR; the TCRdb copy retains only in-frame clones and omits some. The sample records fewer than 80,000 clones, over 65% being singletons. The starting material was CD4+ or CD8+ T cells sorted from blood, obtained in a trial of the OX40 agonist ivuxolimab. The receptors stem from an adult with an advanced solid tumor such as melanoma, head and neck, liver or kidney cancer.

This chain links TRBV5-5 with TRBJ2-5; possible D gene TRBD2, 5 bases. Germline V gene sequence: CDR1 SGHKS, CDR2 YYEKEE (reference sequence). The CDR3 has 15 residues. The germline V and J ends were trimmed by 0 bases and 5 bases, with 14 bases remaining between them. The CDR3 region is CASSLVPPRAETQYF. The CDR3 DNA reads as TGTGCCAGCAGCTTGGTACCCCCGAGGGCCGAGACCCAGTACTTC.

The chain employs TRBV5-1 and TRBJ2-5, with TRBD1 identical over 7 bases. Germline CDR1 reads SGHRS; CDR2 reads YFSETQ. The CDR3 consists of 15 residues. The junction had 8 bases not matched to a gene; V was cut back by 4 bases and J by 2 bases. Here the CDR3 reads CASSVRDSPQETQYF. The CDR3 DNA follows: TGCGCCAGCAGCGTCCGGGACAGCCCGCAAGAGACCCAGTACTTC.

The genes are TRBV6-1 and TRBJ2-5; D may be TRBD2 (6 bases). Germline CDR1 is MNHNS and CDR2 is SASEGT. The V end lost 8 bases, the J end lost 0 bases, and 10 bases lay between the germline ends. This CDR3 is built from 13 residues. The CDR3 bases are TGTGCCAGCGGACGGGAGTACCAAGAGACCCAGTACTTC. Its translation: CASGREYQETQYF.

J is TRBJ1-3 and V is TRBV9, with unresolved D. Germline CDR1 reads SGDLS; CDR2 reads YYNGEE. The CDR3 spans 9 residues. The germline V and J ends were trimmed by 4 bases and 13 bases, with 6 bases remaining between them. CDR3 coding DNA: TGTGCCAGCAGCCCAGGAATATATTTT. Amino acid sequence: CASSPGIYF.

This clone appeared a single time. The V and J genes are TRBV5-4 and TRBJ2-5; D ambiguous. This CDR3 comprises 14 residues. CDR1 SGHNT and CDR2 YYREEE come from the germline V gene (reference sequence). Trimming cost V 4 bases and J 5 bases, with 15 bases left between them. The CDR3 DNA sequence: TGTGCCAGCAGCATTTCATACATCTCGGAGACCCAGTACTTC. Encoded protein: CASSISYISETQYF.

Written as DNA, the CDR3 is TGCGCCAGCAGCTGGGAGGGGGAAAAACTGTTTTTT. It translates to CASSWEGEKLFF. This rearrangement joins TRBV5-1 to TRBJ1-4; tentatively, D is TRBD1 (5 bases). The germline V gene has CDR1 SGHRS and CDR2 YFSETQ. The V and J ends lost 3 bases and 8 bases respectively, with 8 bases between them. CDR3 length equals 12 residues.

V is TRBV6-6 and J is TRBJ2-7, with 7 bases that match TRBD1. The CDR3 length is 16 residues. The germline V gene has CDR1 MNHNY and CDR2 SVGAGI (reference sequence). J was trimmed by 1 base and V by 1 base; bases with no gene match: 7. The CDR3 sequence: CASSYLGQIFSYEQYF. The CDR3 DNA sequence: TGTGCCAGCAGTTACTTGGGACAGATATTTTCCTACGAGCAGTACTTC.

Here the CDR3 DNA reads TGTGCCAGCAGTTTATTCGACAGATATGGCTACACCTTC. It yields the protein CASSLFDRYGYTF. The V and J genes are TRBV28 and TRBJ1-2; perhaps TRBD1 as D (5 bases). CDR1 is MDHEN and CDR2 is SYDVKM in the germline V gene. The CDR3 contains 13 residues. The ends were cut back, 1 base at V and 5 bases at J, with 8 bases in the middle.

This chain joins TRBV28 and TRBJ1-1; unclear D gene. CDR1 is MDHEN and CDR2 is SYDVKM in the germline V gene. The CDR3 has 11 amino acids. Trimming shortened V by 6 bases and J by 5 bases, and 7 bases separated the two germline ends. This chain's CDR3 is CASSTRTEAFF. The CDR3 DNA reads TGTGCCAGCAGCACTCGGACTGAAGCTTTCTTT.

V usage is TRBV5-4 and J usage is TRBJ2-1; possibly TRBD2 for D (7 bases). V lost 4 bases and J 3 bases, leaving 11 bases between the germline ends. CDR1 is SGHNT, CDR2 YYREEE, per germline (reference sequence). The CDR3 totals 14 residues. CDR3 nucleotide sequence: TGTGCCAGCAGCGGGGGGGCAGGCTACAATGAGCAGTTCTTC. Protein: CASSGGAGYNEQFF.

This clone was seen only once. J is TRBJ2-1 and V is TRBV18, with 7 bases identical to TRBD1. After removal of 5 bases from V and 0 bases from J, the junction contained 7 bases not matched to a gene. CDR1 and CDR2 (germline): KGHSH, LQKENI. The CDR3 is 16 amino acids. The CDR3 here is CASSSSTGLSYNEQFF. Here the CDR3 DNA reads TGTGCCAGCTCAAGTTCGACAGGGCTCTCCTACAATGAGCAGTTCTTC.